This T cell receptor beta chain was identified during a study of CD8 T cells in ankylosing spondylitis. Note on this clonotype: What it binds is unknown.

Per germline, CDR1 DFQATT and CDR2 SNEGSKA (reference sequence). The V gene end was trimmed by 0 bases and the J gene end by 4 bases; junction bases not matched to a gene: 3. The CDR3 totals 16 residues. Each TCR beta library was made by quantitative 5'-RACE that incorporated molecular barcodes. Using its own MiXCR run on the 5' RACE reads, TCRdb lists one record per CDR3 protein. The table has about 540,000 distinct CDR3 sequences, about 13% seen once; the top ten hold 6.8%. Study-level results: The authors reported significant enrichment of disease-linked clones in matched ankylosing spondylitis synovial fluid. What seemed typical of ankylosing spondylitis blood was a TCR beta motif built from about eight highly homologous variants. In synovial fluid and blood from reactive arthritis, some motif variants were previously reported. Disease-linked clones proved CD8+ and comparatively uncommon in peripheral blood.

The chain has TRBV20-1 and TRBJ2-2; 12 nucleotides match TRBD2. The sample was blood, either unsorted or a sorted T cell fraction (not recorded which). This clonotype was sampled from a male donor with ankylosing spondylitis. CDR3 region: CSARDLAGGLTGELFF. The CDR3 nucleotides read TGCAGTGCTAGAGATCTAGCGGGAGGGCTCACCGGGGAGCTGTTTTTT.